These 18 T cell receptor beta chains originate from one sample sequenced in a study of T cell clusters in autoimmune cytopenias. Multiplex touch-down PCR amplified TRB using TRB-A and TRB-B pools in one tube. TCRdb reprocessed the multiplex PCR reads and reports one entry per CDR3 protein, with no DNA. This sample's table has around 11,000 distinct CDR3 sequences. About 37,500 genome equivalents of blood DNA were amplified for TRB. The same sample was also used in a study of T cell repertoires in aging, cancer and after chemotherapy.

Source material: peripheral blood. These receptors were collected from a human donor in good health.

The chain combines TRBV5-4 with TRBJ2-6; TCRdb indicates TRBD1, and absent DNA this call remains unverified. The CDR3 covers 16 residues. CDR1 SGHNT and CDR2 YYREEE come from the germline V gene (reference sequence). The chain's CDR3 is CASSRGDSSGANVLTF.

This sequence joins TRBV18 and TRBJ2-7. In germline, CDR1 is KGHSH, CDR2 LQKENI. There are 13 residues in the CDR3. The CDR3 loop reads CASSPDSGYEQYF.

The J gene is TRBJ2-5, the V gene TRBV19; no DNA is available, so the TRBD1 call from TCRdb remains unchecked. Per the germline V gene, CDR1 is LNHDA and CDR2 is SQIVND (reference sequence). The CDR3 covers 16 residues. CDR3 region: CASSLQGRGTEETQYF.

V and J are TRBV12-3 or TRBV12-4 and TRBJ2-6; TCRdb's D call, TRBD2, is unchecked because there is no DNA. The CDR3 runs 16 residues. The CDR3 spells CASILRGLPGANVLTF.

The rearrangement links TRBV19 to TRBJ2-1; TCRdb proposes TRBD1, but this gene call is untestable without DNA. Germline CDR1 LNHDA, CDR2 SQIVND (reference sequence). The CDR3 sequence is 16 residues long. CDR3 amino acids: CASKGPGQLFYNEQFF.

The V and J genes are TRBV20-1 and TRBJ2-5; there is no DNA to check the TCRdb D call of TRBD2. Looked up from germline, CDR1 is DFQATT and CDR2 is SNEGSKA (reference sequence). There are 13 residues in the CDR3. This chain's CDR3 is CSATSGSQETQYF.

This clonotype is called medium-sized based on its frequency. The gene calls are TRBV29-1 and TRBJ2-7; TCRdb gives TRBD2 as the D gene, but with no DNA this cannot be confirmed. The CDR3 loop spans 15 amino acids. Looked up from germline, CDR1 is SQVTM and CDR2 is ANQGSEA. The CDR3 loop is CSVEDRGAGSYEQYF.

CDR3 residues: CASSFGGNSYEQYF. The V and J genes are TRBV5-6 and TRBJ2-7. The germline V gene encodes CDR1 SGHDT and CDR2 YYEEEE. This CDR3 has 14 amino acids.

The gene calls are TRBV5-4 and TRBJ1-2. The CDR3 extends over 13 amino acids. Germline V gives CDR1 SGHNT, CDR2 YYREEE (reference sequence). The CDR3 is CASSFGANYGYTF.

The genes are TRBV5-5 and TRBJ2-5; as DNA is missing, the TRBD1 call by TCRdb cannot be tested. Germline CDR1 is SGHKS and CDR2 is YYEKEE (reference sequence). The CDR3 runs to 13 residues. The CDR3 loop is CASSFGGIETQYF. Full variable domain (remainder filled in from reference TRBV5-5 and TRBJ2-5): DAGVTQSPTHLIKTRGQQVTLRCSPISGHKSVSWYQQVLGQGPQFIFQYYEKEERGRGNFPDRFSARQFPNYSSELNVNALLLGDSALYLCASSFGGIETQYFGPGTRLLVL.

J is TRBJ2-7 and V is TRBV7-9; TCRdb gives TRBD1 as the D gene, but with no DNA this cannot be confirmed. Germline V CDR1 and CDR2: SEHNR, FQNEAQ (reference sequence). CDR3 length equals 15 residues. CDR3: CASSLALWDRAEQYF.

The rearrangement joins TRBV6-1 to TRBJ2-4; TCRdb proposes TRBD2, but this gene call is untestable without DNA. The CDR3 is made up of 13 amino acids. The germline V gene has CDR1 MNHNS and CDR2 SASEGT. CDR3 amino acids: CASSPPGRNIQYF.

This chain joins TRBV19 and TRBJ2-1; the D gene TCRdb calls, TRBD2, cannot be checked with no DNA. There are 17 residues in the CDR3. The germline V gene has CDR1 LNHDA and CDR2 SQIVND (reference sequence). The CDR3 spells CASSIRPSVSSYNEQFF. Filled out from reference TRBV19 and TRBJ2-1, the complete variable domain reads DGGITQSPKYLFRKEGQNVTLSCEQNLNHDAMYWYRQDPGQGLRLIYYSQIVNDFQKGDIAEGYSVSREKKESFPLTVTSAQKNPTAFYLCASSIRPSVSSYNEQFFGPGTRLTVL.

The gene calls are TRBV19 and TRBJ2-7; TCRdb's D call, TRBD2, is unchecked because there is no DNA. The CDR3 is 16 amino acids. The germline V gene has CDR1 LNHDA and CDR2 SQIVND (reference sequence). The CDR3 region is CASSLSRGGPSYEQYF.

The chain recombines TRBV5-1 with TRBJ1-4; checking the TCRdb D call of TRBD1 is not possible without DNA. Germline V lookup: CDR1 SGHRS, CDR2 YFSETQ. The CDR3 has 15 amino acids. The CDR3 loop is CASSSQGATNEKLFF. The full variable domain, its missing parts supplied by reference TRBV5-1 and TRBJ1-4, is KAGVTQTPRYLIKTRGQQVTLSCSPISGHRSVSWYQQTPGQGLQFLFEYFSETQRNKGNFPGRFSGRQFSNSRSEMNVSTLELGDSALYLCASSSQGATNEKLFFGSGTQLSVL.

V gene TRBV15 combines with J gene TRBJ2-7; TCRdb names TRBD1, which stays unverified in the absence of DNA. Germline V gene data show CDR1 as LNHNV and CDR2 as YYDKDF (reference sequence). This CDR3 is built from 16 residues. CDR3 amino acids: CATSSPRDRSSYEQYF.

The CDR3 is CASSPSTGTPAEQYF. The J gene is TRBJ2-7, the V gene TRBV27; TCRdb selects TRBD1, and the lack of DNA leaves this call unchecked. The CDR3 consists of 15 residues. The germline V gene encodes CDR1 MNHEY and CDR2 SMNVEV (reference sequence).

The chain recombines TRBV27 with TRBJ1-1; TCRdb designates TRBD1, a call that cannot be tested without DNA. The CDR3 loop spans 12 amino acids. The germline gives CDR1 MNHEY, CDR2 SMNVEV (reference sequence). CDR3 amino acids: CASSPQGGGAFF.